This TCR beta chain comes out of a study of CD4+ T cells in melanoma (dated 2022 in TCRdb). About the full investigation: Neoantigen-specific CD4+ T cells in human melanoma were what the study investigated.

Library generation was performed with the immunoSEQ multiplex PCR assay. TCRdb stores this immuneACCESS table with in-frame sequences only. Part of the clones is absent; in the studies checked, under half of the shortfall reflects unresolved V genes, and no reason is known for the rest. In all, the sample holds 110,000 to 150,000 clones, and around nine tenths of those were seen once. Clones ranked in the top ten supply over 1.5% of the sample. V is pared back by 3 bases and J by 4 bases, with 13 bases lying between the germline termini. The CDR3 contains 14 residues, cysteine and phenylalanine counted. The sequence is cut down to CDR3 DNA, 42 bases in frame from base 1. For CDR1 and CDR2, the germline V gene lists KGHSH and LQKENI. Broader findings and caveats from the paper: Neoantigen-specific CD4+ T cells were reported to be correlated with the function of CD8+ T cells, macrophages and B cells. Neoantigen-specific CD4+ T cells in melanoma were reported to show diverse differentiation states.

The donors were melanoma patients. This clone was recorded only once. The antigen it recognizes is unknown. Qualities for individual bases were not recorded, and no much larger clone is one base off. The sample holds other DNA sequences that translate to the same CDR3. The V and J genes are TRBV18 and TRBJ2-7, with the D segment possibly TRBD1 or TRBD2, each aligning over 6 bases. The receptor's source is a human donor with melanoma. The DNA reads as follows: TGTGCCAGCTCACCTCCGAGGGGGGCATACGAGCAGTACTTC. Its translation reads: CASSPPRGAYEQYF.